These 10 T cell receptor beta chains were sequenced from one sample in a study of beta chain features in type 1 diabetes. Study-level points and caveats: A moderate, significant TCRB CDR3 shortening appeared in type 1 diabetes across four CD4+ subsets.

No antigens are known for them. The entirety of the isolated RNA underwent reverse transcription, so expressed TCRB transcripts were sequenced. Measured with immunoSEQ multiplex PCR; TCRdb has only the in-frame clones, and not every one. The sample has hundreds of thousands of clones; under 15% are singletons. Specimen: naive CD4+ T cells from blood. Receptor source: a man aged 18 to 30 with type 1 diabetes.

This clone turned up a few times. Here the CDR3 DNA reads TGTGCCAGCAGCCAGGACAGGGACAACTATGGCTACACCTTC. It is translated as CASSQDRDNYGYTF. The rearrangement joins TRBV7-2 to TRBJ1-2, with 8 bases identical to TRBD1. The germline CDR1 and CDR2 sequences are SGHTA and FQGNSA. The V segment lost 5 bases and the J segment 2 bases; nucleotides outside the gene matches: 4. This CDR3 is 14 amino acids long.

In this sample, this clone turned up a few times. The chain couples TRBV6-5 to TRBJ1-2; maybe TRBD1 (5 bases). Germline lookup yields CDR1 MNHEY and CDR2 SVGAGI. The CDR3 is 13 amino acids. Trimming took off 4 bases at V and 1 base at J, with 7 bases between the two ends. CDR3 amino acids: CASSWQGNYGYTF. The CDR3 region has the DNA TGTGCCAGCAGTTGGCAGGGTAACTATGGCTACACCTTC.

This clone was counted between two and nine times. The J gene is TRBJ1-1, the V gene TRBV19, with D maybe TRBD1 (5 bases). Germline V gives CDR1 LNHDA, CDR2 SQIVND (reference sequence). The V and J ends lost 4 bases and 6 bases respectively, with 9 bases between them. The CDR3 totals 12 residues. The CDR3 nucleotides read TGTGCCAGTAGTAGTCAGGGTCCTGAAGCTTTCTTT. This gives the protein CASSSQGPEAFF.

This clone was seen only a few times. The rearrangement links TRBV5-1 to TRBJ1-2; 7 nucleotides match TRBD1. From germline, CDR1 is SGHRS and CDR2 YFSETQ. The CDR3 loop spans 15 amino acids. V lost 2 bases and J lost 4; bases outside the gene matches: 8. The CDR3 is CASSFLGQETYGYTF. CDR3 bases: TGCGCCAGCAGCTTCCTTGGACAGGAGACCTATGGCTACACCTTC.

This chain connects TRBV6-5 to TRBJ2-4; 8 bases are a match to TRBD1. J was trimmed by 7 bases and V by 8 bases; bases with no gene match: 10. This CDR3 comprises 14 residues. Germline V gene lookup returns CDR1 MNHEY and CDR2 SVGAGI. CDR3 sequence reads: CASGPQGALNIQYF. As DNA, the CDR3 is TGTGCCAGCGGACCCCAGGGGGCATTGAACATTCAGTACTTC.

This clone has more than one count but fewer than ten. V and J are TRBV30 and TRBJ1-1; TRBD1 might be the D (6 bases). CDR3 size: 12 residues. Germline CDR1 GTSNPN, CDR2 SVGIG (reference sequence). Between the trimmed V and J ends, which lost 8 bases and 6 bases, there was a span of 16 bases. CDR3 bases: TGTGCCGGCAGGAAGAACAGGGCTGAAGCTTTCTTT. It encodes CAGRKNRAEAFF.

This clone was detected a few times. The chain joins TRBV7-6 to TRBJ2-2; D is unclear. Germline V gene lookup returns CDR1 SGHVS and CDR2 FNYEAQ. V was shortened by 1 base and J by 1 base, with 1 base between the two germline ends. CDR3 length equals 13 residues. The DNA for the CDR3 is TGTGCCAGCAGCTTAGGGAACACCGGGGAGCTGTTTTTT. Translating gives CASSLGNTGELFF.

The chain employs TRBV9 and TRBJ1-3; D is uncertain. This CDR3 spans 13 amino acids. Trimming shortened V by 0 bases and J by 0 bases, and 1 base separated the two germline ends. Germline-derived CDR1 and CDR2 are SGDLS and YYNGEE. CDR3 loop: CASSVDSGNTIYF. The CDR3 nucleotides read TGTGCCAGCAGCGTAGACTCTGGAAACACCATATATTTT.

Details on this clone: Other nucleotide sequences in the sample specify the same CDR3. The chain is built from TRBV18 and TRBJ2-3; 12 bases align to TRBD2. The CDR3 length is 17 residues. With V trimmed by 3 bases and J by 2 bases, 6 bases remained unmatched. Per germline, CDR1 KGHSH and CDR2 LQKENI. The CDR3 reads CASSPTLAGGHTDTQYF. CDR3 sequence (DNA): TGTGCCAGCTCACCCACGCTAGCGGGGGGGCACACAGATACGCAGTATTTT.

The rearrangement uses TRBV28 and TRBJ2-1, with D tentatively TRBD1 (6 bases). The CDR3 contains 15 residues. Germline CDR1 is MDHEN and CDR2 is SYDVKM. With 10 bases removed from V and 5 bases from J, the gap between germline ends came to 21 bases. Here the CDR3 DNA reads TGTGCCACCCAGGGGCCGGCAGGGAATCACAATGAGCAGTTCTTC. Translated, it gives CATQGPAGNHNEQFF.